Listed here are 8 T cell receptor beta chains from one sample, sequenced in a study of T cells in Graves' hyperthyroidism and ophthalmopathy. It was RNA transcripts that yielded the amplified TCR beta CDR3 regions. TCR CDR3 underwent first-round RT-PCR with the HTBI primer set. TCRdb reanalysed the multiplex PCR reads using MiXCR and keeps one entry per CDR3 protein. The data show under 750,000 distinct CDR3 sequences, around 20% seen once. Sequencing was done on a sample of blood. All receptors come from a woman aged 45-65 years with Graves' hyperthyroidism that later progressed to Graves' ophthalmopathy.

This clonotype has only a few counts. The J gene is TRBJ2-6, the V gene TRBV6-1, with D possibly matching TRBD1 (6 bases). The germline V and J ends were trimmed by 6 bases and 0 bases, with 18 bases remaining between them. The CDR3 has 18 amino acids. The germline gives CDR1 MNHNS, CDR2 SASEGT. CDR3 sequence reads: CASRTNQGFGSGANVLTF. CDR3 coding DNA: TGTGCCAGCAGGACCAACCAGGGGTTTGGCTCTGGGGCCAACGTCCTGACTTTC.

This clonotype was seen at least ten times. The chain is built from TRBV5-1 and TRBJ1-1, with D possibly TRBD1 on 5 matching bases. V lost 1 base and J lost 6, with 19 bases in between. The CDR3 runs to 16 residues. CDR1 and CDR2 (germline): SGHRS, YFSETQ. CDR3 bases: TGCGCCAGCAGCTTGCGGGGCTGGGGGAGGGGAGCTGAAGCTTTCTTT. This codes for CASSLRGWGRGAEAFF.

In this sample, this clonotype turned up many times. The chain recombines TRBV2 with TRBJ1-5; possibly TRBD1 for D (6 bases). Trimming cost V 6 bases and J 0 bases, with 12 bases left between them. CDR1 is SNHLY, CDR2 FYNNEI, per germline. The CDR3 covers 15 residues. The CDR3 region is CASRPQGISNQPQHF. CDR3 nucleotides: TGTGCCAGCAGACCCCAGGGGATTAGCAATCAGCCCCAGCATTTT.

This clonotype was counted ten times or more. This chain joins TRBV7-8 and TRBJ1-1; possibly TRBD1 for D (5 bases). Trimming cost V 0 bases and J 4 bases, with 9 bases left between them. The CDR3 is made up of 14 amino acids. Germline CDR1 reads SGHVS; CDR2 reads FQNEAQ. In DNA form, the CDR3 reads TGTGCCAGCAGCTTAGCGGGGGAGGTCACTGAAGCTTTCTTT. Translated: CASSLAGEVTEAFF.

This clonotype was picked up a small number of times. This chain connects TRBV15 to TRBJ1-1, with D possibly being TRBD1 (6 bases). The V gene's germline CDR1 is LNHNV and CDR2 YYDKDF (reference sequence). The CDR3 contains 13 residues. V lost 3 bases to trimming and J lost 3 bases, with 8 bases between them. DNA of the CDR3: TGTGCCACCAGCAGGAGGGGGGACACTGAAGCTTTCTTT. Translation: CATSRRGDTEAFF.

The gene calls are TRBV6-1 and TRBJ2-1; tentative D call: TRBD1 (7 bases). CDR1 is MNHNS, CDR2 SASEGT, per germline. The V gene lost 4 bases and the J gene lost 8 bases, with 12 bases spanning the gap. This CDR3 is 13 amino acids long. As DNA, the CDR3 is TGTGCCAGCAGTGCGACAGGGAGGTATGAGCAGTTCTTC. Its protein is CASSATGRYEQFF.

This clonotype was counted only a few times. The V and J genes are TRBV5-1 and TRBJ1-2; maybe TRBD1 (5 bases). CDR1 SGHRS and CDR2 YFSETQ come from the germline V gene. The CDR3 contains 14 residues. V shed 0 bases and J shed 0 bases, with 6 bases lying between them. The CDR3 loop reads CASSLETANYGYTF. CDR3 nucleotide sequence: TGCGCCAGCAGCTTGGAGACAGCTAACTATGGCTACACCTTC.

This rearrangement joins TRBV7-9 to TRBJ2-3; D ambiguous. CDR3 length equals 17 residues. V was shortened by 2 bases and J by 2 bases, with 17 bases between the two germline ends. Germline V gene data show CDR1 as SEHNR and CDR2 as FQNEAQ (reference sequence). CDR3 sequence reads: CASSLPPASAFTDTQYF. CDR3 bases: TGTGCCAGCAGCTTACCCCCGGCCTCGGCATTCACAGATACGCAGTATTTT. Together with reference TRBV7-9 and TRBJ2-3, the CDR3 gives the full variable domain: DTGVSQNPRHKITKRGQNVTFRCDPISEHNRLYWYRQTLGQGPEFLTYFQNEAQLEKSRLLSDRFSAERPKGSFSTLEIQRTEQGDSAMYLCASSLPPASAFTDTQYFGPGTRLTVL.